This TCR beta chain was recorded in a study of OX40 agonist ivuxolimab in advanced cancers. Points from the study as a whole: In the 0.1 to 3.0 mg/kg range, CD4+ and CD8+ blood T cells had expanded clonally by week 6.

CDR1 is SGHRS, CDR2 YFSETQ, per germline. The CDR3 consists of 16 residues. V was trimmed by 1 base and J by 2 bases, leaving 13 bases between them. Remarks on this clone: What it recognizes is unknown.

Using immunoSEQ multiplex PCR, the repertoire was profiled, and TCRdb retains in-frame clones only, with some absent. This table has approximately 70,000 clones, about 81% appearing once. The chain combines TRBV5-1 with TRBJ2-1; tentatively, D is TRBD2 (7 bases). Specimen: CD4+ or CD8+ T cells sorted from blood, collected in a trial of the OX40 agonist ivuxolimab. The source is an adult with an advanced solid tumor such as melanoma, head and neck, liver or kidney cancer. The CDR3 loop reads CASSLSWGGAYNEQFF. In nucleotides, the CDR3 is TGCGCCAGCAGCTTGTCGTGGGGGGGCGCCTACAATGAGCAGTTCTTC.